This T cell receptor beta chain was captured in a study of shared clonotypes between healthy human individuals (dated by TCRdb to the early 2020s). About the investigation overall: The cohort comprised a couple of women and three men aged 18 to 49 years. To estimate repertoire size and how much clonotypes are shared between individuals, the study performed deep sequencing of blood TCR repertoires from a few healthy adults. Different laboratories and diverse techniques were used to prepare libraries and sequence TCR repertoires, to increase sequencing depth and limit assay-specific biases. Per donor, three plates each were used for CD4 naive and CD4 memory, two for CD8 naive, and one for CD8 memory. Leukapheresis yielded between about 0.85 and 9 billion PBMCs per donor.

The CDR3 contains 13 residues, cysteine and phenylalanine counted. Only CDR3 DNA is held: 39 bases, read in frame from base 1. Sequences LNHNV (CDR1) and YYDKDF (CDR2) are obtained from the germline V gene (reference sequence). Trimming at the junction amounts to 0 bases on V and 7 bases on J, and the germline ends lie 7 bases apart. TCR CDR3 regions were amplified from genomic DNA by multiplex PCR using the deep immunoSEQ assay. Extracted genomic DNA from each cell subset was spread evenly across all wells of several immunoSEQ 96-well plates, with each plate serving as a replicate. For sorted subsets, 150 to 250 ng of genomic DNA, equivalent to about 30,000 T cell genomes, went into each replicate PCR. Purified libraries were measured with a Qubit 3.0 fluorometer, size-checked on a Bioanalyzer 2100, and measured again with the KAPA Library Quantification kit. Every immunoSEQ 96-well plate was sequenced on a dedicated single-read 150-cycle Illumina NextSeq 550 flow cell. The paper's processing steps were these. Because only junctional sequences without quality scores were contained in the immunoSEQ output, filtering matching that applied to full-length reads could not be performed. Sequences were annotated with PyIR, a Python wrapper for IgBLAST v1.9, and V/J genes and CDR3 were assigned using IMGT germline references. Any read was removed if the V/J assignment was weak (E-value above 1e-6), the CDR3 was missing, or the read contained stop codons, out-of-frame junctions, or ambiguous translated residues. A V3J clonotype was defined by an identical inferred V gene, J gene, and CDR3 amino acid sequence. To compute the percentage overlap between repertoires, the number of shared unique clonotypes was divided by the size of the smaller repertoire. Three approaches were used to assess repertoire richness: RTK rarefaction, the Chao1 estimator, and Recon v2.1 estimates of unobserved clonotypes. OLGA was used to compute generation probabilities for all TCRbeta clonotypes that the gDNA method yielded from a handful of donors. As stored in TCRdb, this immuneACCESS dataset retains in-frame rearrangements with V and J assigned. A fraction of the clones does not appear; measured against another copy, unresolved V genes explain less than half of the discrepancy, and the remainder lacks a known reason. V, J and clone size are taken as reported in that table, and D and trimming were inferred from the DNA itself. This sample has 2 million to 2.5 million clones in its table, and about 90% of those were observed once. Approximately 0.39% of the sample rests with the top ten.

Concerning this clone: Its antigen is not yet known. No per-base quality is available; no much larger clone lies one base away.

The paper's findings and limits, for the study overall: Clonotypes shared by all four sorted-subset donors showed higher generation probabilities than non-shared clonotypes. Because the study included only a small number of donors, the genetic and exposure-history diversity represented was limited. Sampling was limited to blood, and TCR repertoires in tissue likely differ from TCR repertoires in blood. Sharing across several donors was observed for 5% to 6.5% of naive CD4, less than 4% of naive CD8, 2.3% of memory CD4, and approximately 0.41% of memory CD8 clonotypes. Estimated clonotype richness was generally larger for naive than for memory subsets. Rarefaction of sorted-subset datasets indicated incomplete sequencing despite the large sequencing depth. Based on pairwise subsampling, the degree of clonotype sharing among donors was expected to be affected by sequencing depth.

Donors were healthy HIV-negative adults with no recently reported acute infections or vaccinations. All donors were Caucasian adults living in Nashville, Tennessee, USA. CD4+ T cells were enriched by magnetic negative selection; naive cells were then positively selected on CD45RA, and the negative fraction formed the memory subset. Blood was obtained by leukapheresis, after which PBMCs were separated by Ficoll-Histopaque density gradient centrifugation and cryopreserved in liquid nitrogen vapor phase. Analytical flow cytometry was used to check the purity and quantity of each magnetically sorted T cell population. From each sorted fraction, genomic DNA was isolated and quantified by UV absorbance on a Nanodrop 2000c.

The rearrangement joined TRBV15 to TRBJ2-1; the D gene is unclear. The source material was naive CD4+ T cells from PBMCs. What this sample's cell subset or site label stands for: CD45RA+ positively selected. This sequence was found in a man between 18 and 35 years old in good health. Some clones in this sample may be carry-over from other donors' samples. The CDR3 loop reads CATSRDTVNEQFF. Here is the DNA: TGTGCCACCAGCAGAGATACGGTAAATGAGCAGTTCTTC.